This TCR beta chain was captured by sequencing in a study of blood T cells in healthy people across ages. Findings and caveats of the study: Unsorted PBMC input precluded a conclusive naive versus antigen-experienced comparison. As age increased, TCR beta diversity per million T cells fell in a roughly linear fashion. Both higher diversity and more naive CD4+ cells marked long-lived donors when set against aged donors.

Germline V CDR1 and CDR2: ENHRY, SYGVKD. There are 14 residues in the CDR3. V was shortened by 0 bases and J by 7 bases, with 12 bases between the two germline ends. The second PCR ran about 6 to 12 cycles with a sample-barcoded 5' primer and J-beta primers. At least 2.5 million CDR3-containing paired-end reads were obtained per sample. TCRdb used MiXCR to reprocess the 5' RACE reads, holding one entry per CDR3 protein. The table records under 2 million distinct CDR3 sequences, almost 35% of them present only once. This clonotype appeared a few times. Its antigen remains unidentified. Sequenced material: blood. The V call is TRBV10-3, the J call TRBJ1-2; D may be TRBD1 (6 bases). The source of this sequence is a young woman in good health. The CDR3 sequence: CAISESGGGGGYTF. Written as DNA, the CDR3 is TGTGCCATCAGTGAGTCAGGAGGGGGAGGTGGCTACACCTTC.